Shown below are 15 T cell receptor beta chains from a single sample sequenced in a study of blood T cell repertoires in COVID-19. The data were produced by immunoSEQ multiplex PCR, yet TCRdb's version contains in-frame clones alone and is incomplete. This sample has approximately 380,000 clones, with more than 85% found just once. Sequenced input: PBMCs or T cells enriched from blood (not recorded which). The receptors were sampled from a woman aged 40 to 50 who had been exposed to COVID-19.

The sample holds one count of this clone. This chain connects TRBV6-5 to TRBJ1-5; D is perhaps TRBD1 (5 bases). CDR1 MNHEY and CDR2 SVGAGI come from the germline V gene. V gave up 8 bases and J gave up 2 bases, with 10 bases separating them. This CDR3 comprises 13 residues. The CDR3 DNA reads as TGTGCCAGCGCTTCACAGGGCAATCAGCCCCAGCATTTT. Its protein is CASASQGNQPQHF.

This chain connects TRBV14 to TRBJ2-3, with D uncertain. CDR1 and CDR2 (germline): SGHDN, FVKESK. The CDR3 is made up of 13 amino acids. V dropped 4 bases and J dropped 4 bases, with 9 bases sitting between them. The CDR3 protein is CASSLIGSDTQYF. For the CDR3, the DNA is TGTGCCAGCAGCCTAATCGGGTCAGATACGCAGTATTTT.

V and J are TRBV7-3 and TRBJ2-1; D is uncertain. This CDR3 contains 15 residues. V was trimmed by 4 bases and J by 6 bases, leaving 16 bases between them. CDR1 SGHTA and CDR2 FQGTGA come from the germline V gene. CDR3 loop: CASSSVPLAANEQFF. CDR3 nucleotide sequence: TGTGCCAGCAGCTCCGTTCCCTTAGCAGCCAATGAGCAGTTCTTC.

V is TRBV11-2 and J is TRBJ1-5; 7 nucleotides match TRBD1. V was pared by 1 base and J by 3 bases, with 6 bases of the junction left unmatched. The CDR3 is 16 amino acids. The germline V gene encodes CDR1 SGHAT and CDR2 FQNNGV. The DNA for the CDR3 is TGTGCCAGCAGCTTAGGCGCAGGGGGTGACAATCAGCCCCAGCATTTT. Translating it yields CASSLGAGGDNQPQHF.

V gene TRBV2 combines with J gene TRBJ2-3; D gene ambiguous. CDR1 and CDR2 from the germline V gene are SNHLY and FYNNEI. The CDR3 is 12 residues long. The germline V and J ends were trimmed by 1 base and 5 bases, with 4 bases remaining between them. The CDR3 protein is CASSEVLDTQYF. CDR3 in DNA: TGTGCCAGCAGTGAAGTCCTAGATACGCAGTATTTT.

This sequence joins TRBV19 and TRBJ1-2; D is perhaps TRBD1 (5 bases). V was shortened by 9 bases and J by 7 bases, with 24 bases between the two germline ends. This CDR3 is 15 amino acids long. Per the germline V gene, CDR1 is LNHDA and CDR2 is SQIVND (reference sequence). The CDR3: CASIKHNSGSFGYTF. The CDR3, as DNA: TGTGCCAGCATAAAGCACAATTCAGGGTCTTTTGGCTACACCTTC.

The chain links TRBV7-9 to TRBJ1-2; TRBD1 aligns across 12 bases. Germline-derived CDR1 and CDR2 are SEHNR and FQNEAQ (reference sequence). The J segment lost 0 bases and the V segment lost 5 bases, leaving 10 bases of the junction unmatched. The CDR3 length is 18 residues. CDR3 sequence: CASSPPGQGAGANYGYTF. CDR3 coding DNA: TGTGCCAGCAGCCCTCCGGGACAGGGGGCCGGAGCTAACTATGGCTACACCTTC.

This clone appeared once. This chain uses TRBV30 with TRBJ1-4; D possibly corresponds to TRBD1 (5 bases). The CDR3 covers 14 residues. Trimming shortened V by 4 bases and J by 3 bases, and 12 bases separated the two germline ends. Germline CDR1 and CDR2: GTSNPN and SVGIG (reference sequence). The CDR3 spells CAWTLGGANEKLFF. The CDR3, as DNA: TGTGCCTGGACCCTGGGGGGGGCTAATGAAAAACTGTTTTTT.

CDR3 bases: TGTGCCAGCAGCTTCGACAGGGCGTCGACTAGCGGGAGGGGGAATGAGCAGTTCTTC. Residues: CASSFDRASTSGRGNEQFF. The V and J genes are TRBV7-2 and TRBJ2-1; 14 positions agree with TRBD2. The CDR3 covers 19 residues. J was trimmed by 7 bases and V by 3 bases; bases with no gene match: 14. CDR1 and CDR2 from the germline V gene are SGHTA and FQGNSA. The full variable domain, rest sourced from reference TRBV7-2 and TRBJ2-1, is GAGVSQSPSNKVTEKGKDVELRCDPISGHTALYWYRQSLGQGLEFLIYFQGNSAPDKSGLPSDRFSAERTGGSVSTLTIQRTQQEDSAVYLCASSFDRASTSGRGNEQFFGPGTRLTVL.

This chain joins TRBV6-5 and TRBJ1-1; D possibly corresponds to TRBD1 (6 bases). Germline assignment: CDR1 MNHEY and CDR2 SVGAGI. The CDR3 has 14 amino acids. Deletions cut 7 bases from V and 0 bases from J, with 12 bases between. The CDR3 nucleotides are TGTGCCAGCATGGGGAGGGGGATGAACACTGAAGCTTTCTTT. This codes for CASMGRGMNTEAFF.

The V gene is TRBV27, the J gene TRBJ2-7, with D maybe TRBD1 (6 bases). There are 17 residues in the CDR3. Deletions cut 3 bases from V and 4 bases from J, with 22 bases between. The germline V gene has CDR1 MNHEY and CDR2 SMNVEV (reference sequence). The CDR3 protein is CASSLSQAGAITYEQYF. The CDR3 DNA sequence: TGTGCCAGCAGTTTGAGTCAGGCAGGGGCCATAACTTACGAGCAGTACTTC.

V and J are TRBV21-1 and TRBJ1-5; the table names TRBD1, a call not compared with the DNA. TRBV21-1 is termed a pseudogene. The CDR3 loop spans 17 amino acids. The CDR3 DNA is TGTGCCAGCAGCAAAGCGTGCCGGGACAGATCTAATCAGCCCCAGCATTTT. Translation gives CASSKACRDRSNQPQHF.

This clone was seen only once. The chain combines TRBV3-1 (or the pseudogene TRBV3-2) with TRBJ1-1; TRBD1 agrees at 8 bases. Looked up from germline, CDR1 is LGHDT and CDR2 is YNNKEL (reference sequence). The CDR3 runs to 17 residues. With V trimmed by 3 bases and J by 6 bases, 15 bases remained unmatched. The CDR3 sequence: CASSQPGTGFRNAEAFF. The CDR3 nucleotides read TGTGCCAGCAGCCAGCCCGGGACAGGTTTCCGAAATGCTGAAGCTTTCTTT.

This clone was detected a few times. The gene calls are TRBV30 and TRBJ2-1; 9 bases fit TRBD2. Germline V CDR1 and CDR2: GTSNPN, SVGIG (reference sequence). The CDR3 is 15 amino acids. Losses at the gene ends were 5 bases for V and 2 bases for J; bases not matched to a gene: 7. CDR3 protein: CAWSAGGMAYNEQFF. Here the CDR3 DNA reads TGTGCCTGGTCAGCGGGAGGTATGGCCTACAATGAGCAGTTCTTC. The entire variable domain, with the rest obtained from reference TRBV30 and TRBJ2-1, is as follows: SQTIHQWPATLVQPVGSPLSLECTVEGTSNPNLYWYRQAAGRGLQLLFYSVGIGQISSEVPQNLSASRPQDRQFILSSKKLLLSDSGFYLCAWSAGGMAYNEQFFGPGTRLTVL.

A single count supports this clone. This rearrangement joins TRBV2 to TRBJ1-5, with D perhaps TRBD1 (6 bases). The germline CDR1 and CDR2 sequences are SNHLY and FYNNEI. V was clipped by 4 bases and J by 0 bases, with 13 bases between them. The CDR3 is 16 residues long. The CDR3 nucleotides read TGTGCCAGCAGTGTCGGCAGGGGCTATAGCAATCAGCCCCAGCATTTT. It is translated as CASSVGRGYSNQPQHF.